Below, 15 T cell receptor beta chains from the same sample are listed, as sequenced in a study of blood T cell repertoires in COVID-19. The assay was immunoSEQ multiplex PCR, and TCRdb's table has in-frame clones only and misses some. The table lists about 210,000 clones, roughly 90% of them singletons, with about 4.8% in the top ten. What was sequenced was peripheral blood. These receptor sequences come from a woman between 40 and 50 years old with acute or convalescent COVID-19.

This clone was observed a handful of times. The chain employs TRBV30 and TRBJ1-3; TRBD1 aligns across 7 bases. The trim removed 4 bases at V and 4 bases at J, leaving 4 bases unmatched. The CDR3 covers 13 residues. The germline V gene encodes CDR1 GTSNPN and CDR2 SVGIG (reference sequence). The CDR3 sequence: CAWKGALGNTIYF. The CDR3 region has the DNA TGTGCCTGGAAGGGGGCGCTAGGAAACACCATATATTTT.

The chain employs TRBV7-6 and TRBJ2-1; 8 bases align to TRBD2. The CDR3 length is 16 residues. V shed 1 base and J 5 bases; nucleotides not matched to a gene: 7. CDR1 and CDR2 (germline): SGHVS, FNYEAQ. The CDR3 reads CASSLVAAGGNNEQFF. DNA for the CDR3: TGTGCCAGCAGCTTAGTCGCGGCGGGGGGAAACAATGAGCAGTTCTTC.

The J gene is TRBJ1-1, the V gene TRBV9; possibly TRBD1 for D (6 bases). Germline loops: CDR1 SGDLS, CDR2 YYNGEE. CDR3 length: 17 amino acids. Trimming pared 2 bases from V and 2 bases from J, leaving 19 bases between. This chain's CDR3 is CASSVQPWGGKNTEAFF. The CDR3 DNA reads as TGTGCCAGCAGCGTCCAACCCTGGGGGGGCAAAAACACTGAAGCTTTCTTT.

V gene TRBV4-2 combines with J gene TRBJ2-5, with 9 bases fitting TRBD2. J gave up 4 bases and V 0 bases, and 6 bases lay outside the gene matches. The germline CDR1 and CDR2 sequences are LGHNA and YNFKEQ. CDR3 length equals 16 residues. CDR3 protein: CASSQDWRGGRETQYF. The CDR3 DNA sequence: TGTGCCAGCAGCCAAGATTGGCGGGGGGGCAGAGAGACCCAGTACTTC.

The chain recombines TRBV9 with TRBJ2-1, with D uncertain. CDR3 length: 15 amino acids. Germline CDR1 and CDR2: SGDLS and YYNGEE. The germline V and J ends were trimmed by 0 bases and 3 bases, with 10 bases remaining between them. The CDR3 loop reads CASSVAGSFYNEQFF. CDR3 nucleotides: TGTGCCAGCAGCGTAGCCGGGTCATTCTACAATGAGCAGTTCTTC.

The rearrangement uses TRBV28 and TRBJ1-4, with TRBD1 matching 9 bases. Germline CDR1 MDHEN, CDR2 SYDVKM. Trimming cost V 6 bases and J 7 bases; bases outside gene matches: 12. The CDR3 totals 16 residues. CDR3 residues: CASSQNWDRVGEKLFF. The DNA for the CDR3 is TGTGCCAGCAGCCAAAACTGGGACAGGGTCGGTGAAAAACTGTTTTTT. The full variable domain, its missing parts supplied by reference TRBV28 and TRBJ1-4, is DVKVTQSSRYLVKRTGEKVFLECVQDMDHENMFWYRQDPGLGLRLIYFSYDVKMKEKGDIPEGYSVSREKKERFSLILESASTNQTSMYLCASSQNWDRVGEKLFFGSGTQLSVL.

This sequence joins TRBV6-6 and TRBJ1-6, with a possible D match to TRBD1 (6 bases). The V gene's germline CDR1 is MNHNY and CDR2 SVGAGI (reference sequence). The CDR3 consists of 15 residues. Trimming shortened V by 0 bases and J by 7 bases, and 10 bases separated the two germline ends. Written as DNA, the CDR3 is TGTGCCAGCAGTTACTCCGACAGGCCAAATTCACCCCTCCACTTT. Protein: CASSYSDRPNSPLHF.

V and J are TRBV13 and TRBJ2-1, with 7 positions matching TRBD1. The CDR3 is made up of 15 amino acids. V trimming: 0 bases; J trimming: 5 bases; junction bases outside the gene matches: 4. Germline CDR1 reads PRHDT; CDR2 reads FYEKMQ (reference sequence). The CDR3 here is CASSLGTGSHNEQFF. The DNA of the CDR3 is TGTGCCAGCAGCTTAGGGACAGGGTCACACAATGAGCAGTTCTTC.

The genes are TRBV11-2 and TRBJ2-4; D possibly corresponds to TRBD2 (6 bases). V was trimmed by 3 bases and J by 2 bases, leaving 11 bases between them. Germline CDR1 and CDR2: SGHAT and FQNNGV. The CDR3 totals 15 residues. Here the CDR3 DNA reads TGTGCCAGCAGCTTTGGCGGGGTGCCCAAAAACATTCAGTACTTC. Protein: CASSFGGVPKNIQYF.

The rearrangement uses TRBV4-1 and TRBJ2-7; 8 nucleotides match TRBD1. This CDR3 contains 17 residues. Germline V gene sequence: CDR1 MGHRA, CDR2 YSYEKL. After removal of 1 base from V and 3 bases from J, the junction contained 11 bases not matched to a gene. The CDR3 here is CASSQGGPGQVIYEQYV. The CDR3 DNA sequence: TGCGCCAGCAGCCAAGGGGGACCGGGACAGGTTATCTACGAGCAGTACGTC.

The rearrangement joins TRBV6-5 to TRBJ1-1; no reliable D call. This CDR3 has 13 residues. The V end was cut by 7 bases, the J end by 8 bases, with 17 bases between. CDR1 is MNHEY and CDR2 is SVGAGI in the germline V gene. CDR3 sequence (DNA): TGTGCCAGCAAAGTAGGCGGGGTGGCCGAAGCTTTCTTT. Translation gives CASKVGGVAEAFF.

The rearrangement links TRBV28 to TRBJ1-6; a possible D gene is TRBD1 (5 bases). Trimming cost V 3 bases and J 12 bases, with 21 bases left between them. The CDR3 is 16 amino acids. CDR1 is MDHEN and CDR2 is SYDVKM in the germline V gene. The CDR3 sequence is CASSFSRGRDWEPLHF. CDR3 sequence (DNA): TGTGCCAGCAGTTTTTCACGGGGACGGGACTGGGAACCCCTCCACTTT.

The chain carries TRBV2 and TRBJ2-3, with a tentative D call TRBD2 (6 bases). Germline-derived CDR1 and CDR2 are SNHLY and FYNNEI. V was cut by 4 bases and J by 2 bases, with 16 bases left in between. The CDR3 contains 16 residues. CDR3 in DNA: TGTGCCAGCAGTGGTGTGGTCGGGAGCCACACAGATACGCAGTATTTT. It yields the protein CASSGVVGSHTDTQYF.

The V and J genes are TRBV5-1 and TRBJ1-2; 8 bases are shared with TRBD1. Trimming cost V 4 bases and J 4 bases; bases outside gene matches: 6. This CDR3 has 14 amino acids. Germline lookup yields CDR1 SGHRS and CDR2 YFSETQ. The CDR3 loop reads CASSLQGGIYGYTF. For the CDR3, the DNA is TGCGCCAGCAGCCTACAGGGGGGCATCTATGGCTACACCTTC.

This chain uses TRBV18 with TRBJ2-1; D not certain. CDR3 length: 13 amino acids. Germline V CDR1 and CDR2: KGHSH, LQKENI. V lost 3 bases to trimming and J lost 7 bases, with 10 bases between them. The CDR3 DNA reads TGTGCCAGCTCACCCCAGACTCTGAATGAGCAGTTCTTC. Its translation is CASSPQTLNEQFF.